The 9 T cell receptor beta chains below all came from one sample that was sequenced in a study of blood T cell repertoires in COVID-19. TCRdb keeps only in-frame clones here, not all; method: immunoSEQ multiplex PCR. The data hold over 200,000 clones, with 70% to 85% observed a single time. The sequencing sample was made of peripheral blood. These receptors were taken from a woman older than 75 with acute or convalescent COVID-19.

The CDR3, as DNA: TGTGCCAGCAGCGTAACTAGCGGGAGACACAATGAGCAGTTCTTC. Protein product: CASSVTSGRHNEQFF. The chain carries TRBV9 and TRBJ2-1, with 11 positions matching TRBD2. The V gene's germline CDR1 is SGDLS and CDR2 YYNGEE. This CDR3 region has 15 residues. The trim removed 1 base at V and 5 bases at J, leaving 2 bases unmatched.

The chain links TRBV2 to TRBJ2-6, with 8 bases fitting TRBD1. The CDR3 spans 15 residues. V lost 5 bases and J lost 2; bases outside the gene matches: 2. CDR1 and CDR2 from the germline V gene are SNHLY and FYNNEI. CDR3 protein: CASSMTGAGANVLTF. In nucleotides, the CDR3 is TGTGCCAGCAGTATGACAGGGGCTGGGGCCAACGTCCTGACTTTC.

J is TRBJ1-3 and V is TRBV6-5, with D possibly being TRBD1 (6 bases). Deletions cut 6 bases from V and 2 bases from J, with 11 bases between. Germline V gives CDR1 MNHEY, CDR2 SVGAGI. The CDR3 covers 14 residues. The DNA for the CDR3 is TGTGCCAGCAGAAAGACAGGAACTGGAAACACCATATATTTT. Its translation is CASRKTGTGNTIYF.

This CDR3 reads CASSPSSGRRGEQFF. CDR3 DNA: TGTGCCAGCTCACCTAGTAGCGGGCGTCGGGGGGAGCAGTTCTTC. The chain carries TRBV18 and TRBJ2-1; 7 bases match TRBD2. The trim removed 3 bases at V and 10 bases at J, leaving 12 bases unmatched. The germline V gene has CDR1 KGHSH and CDR2 LQKENI. The CDR3 has 15 amino acids.

CDR3 region: CASSPRDRGKEAFF. The CDR3 DNA reads TGTGCCAGCAGCCCCCGGGACAGGGGGAAAGAAGCTTTCTTT. The chain combines TRBV3-1 (or the pseudogene TRBV3-2) with TRBJ1-1, with 11 nucleotides matching TRBD1. This CDR3 is 14 amino acids long. Germline V lookup: CDR1 LGHDT, CDR2 YNNKEL (reference sequence). The V and J ends lost 4 bases and 8 bases, in that order; junction bases with no gene match: 6.

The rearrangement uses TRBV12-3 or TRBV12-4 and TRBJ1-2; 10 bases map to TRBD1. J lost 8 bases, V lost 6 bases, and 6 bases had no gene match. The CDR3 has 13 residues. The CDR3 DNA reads TGTGCCAGCAGGGACAGGGGGTCGGAGGGCTACACCTTC. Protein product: CASRDRGSEGYTF.

CDR3 in DNA: TGCGCCAGCAGCTTGGAATGGCAGGTGACCCAGTACTTC. Translation gives CASSLEWQVTQYF. The chain carries TRBV5-1 and TRBJ2-5; D is unresolved. V shed 0 bases and J shed 7 bases, with 10 bases lying between them. The CDR3 sequence is 13 residues long. In germline, CDR1 is SGHRS, CDR2 YFSETQ.

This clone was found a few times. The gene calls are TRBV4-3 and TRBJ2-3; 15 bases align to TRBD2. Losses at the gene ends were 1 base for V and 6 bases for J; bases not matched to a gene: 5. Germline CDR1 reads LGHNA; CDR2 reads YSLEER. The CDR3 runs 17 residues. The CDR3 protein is CASSQVGLAGGVDTQYF. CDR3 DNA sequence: TGCGCCAGCAGCCAAGTTGGACTAGCGGGGGGGGTGGATACGCAGTATTTT.

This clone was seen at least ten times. CDR3 nucleotides: TGCAGTGCTAGTCGGGGAGTAGAAACTGAAGCTTTCTTT. As protein: CSASRGVETEAFF. The chain is built from TRBV20-1 and TRBJ1-1; no clear D gene. Germline CDR1 and CDR2: DFQATT and SNEGSKA (reference sequence). The CDR3 length is 13 residues. The germline V and J ends were trimmed by 3 bases and 5 bases, with 13 bases remaining between them.